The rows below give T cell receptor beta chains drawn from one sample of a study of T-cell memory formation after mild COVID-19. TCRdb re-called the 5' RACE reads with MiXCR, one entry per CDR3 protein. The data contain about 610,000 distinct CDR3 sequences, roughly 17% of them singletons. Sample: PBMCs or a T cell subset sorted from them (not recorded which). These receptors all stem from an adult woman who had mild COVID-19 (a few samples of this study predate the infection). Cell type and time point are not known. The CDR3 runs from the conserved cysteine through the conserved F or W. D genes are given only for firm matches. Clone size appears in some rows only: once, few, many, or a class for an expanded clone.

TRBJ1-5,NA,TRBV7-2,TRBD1,CASSAGQGRQPQHF,TGTGCCAGCAGCGCCGGACAGGGGAGACAGCCCCAGCATTTT
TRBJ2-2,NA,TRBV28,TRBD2,CASSALAANTGELFF,TGTGCCAGCAGCGCACTAGCGGCTAACACCGGGGAGCTGTTTTTT
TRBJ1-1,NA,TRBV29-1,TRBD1,CSGKQGASMNTEAFF,TGCAGCGGGAAACAGGGGGCCTCGATGAACACTGAAGCTTTCTTT
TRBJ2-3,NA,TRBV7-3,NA,CASSLTGTLDTQYF,TGTGCCAGCAGCTTAACCGGGACTCTCGATACGCAGTATTTT
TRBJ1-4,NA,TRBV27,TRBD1,CASSTLAQTGGLLGKLFF,TGTGCCAGCAGTACCCTAGCCCAGACAGGGGGCCTTTTGGGAAAACTGTTTTTT
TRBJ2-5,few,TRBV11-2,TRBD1,CASSFIGQGRQETQYF,TGTGCCAGCAGCTTCATTGGACAGGGGAGACAAGAGACCCAGTACTTC
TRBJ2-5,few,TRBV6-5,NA,CASRNTGGSQETQYF,TGTGCCAGCAGGAACACGGGCGGATCCCAAGAGACCCAGTACTTC
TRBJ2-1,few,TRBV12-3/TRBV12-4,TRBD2,CASSPMGLAQRNEQFF,TGTGCCAGCAGCCCCATGGGACTAGCACAGCGCAATGAGCAGTTCTTC
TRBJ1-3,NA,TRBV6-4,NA,CASSDGYTIYF,TGTGCCAGCAGTGACGGATACACCATATATTTT
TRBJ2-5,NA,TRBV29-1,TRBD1,CSVEGTGGRETQYF,TGCAGCGTTGAAGGGACAGGGGGACGAGAGACCCAGTACTTC
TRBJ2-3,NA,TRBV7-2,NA,CASSLRQSTDTQYF,TGTGCCAGCAGCTTACGTCAGAGCACAGATACGCAGTATTTT
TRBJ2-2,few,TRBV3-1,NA,CASRRHPGGELFF,TGTGCCAGCAGAAGACACCCTGGGGGGGAGCTGTTTTTT
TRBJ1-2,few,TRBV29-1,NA,CSVPLGAGGYTF,TGCAGCGTTCCCCTGGGAGCGGGGGGCTACACCTTC
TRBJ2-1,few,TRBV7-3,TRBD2,CASSSIPGLAYNEQFF,TGTGCCAGCAGCTCTATTCCGGGACTAGCTTACAATGAGCAGTTCTTC
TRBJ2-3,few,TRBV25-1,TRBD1,CASSSLDRASTDTQYF,TGTGCCAGCAGTTCCCTGGACAGGGCTAGCACAGATACGCAGTATTTT
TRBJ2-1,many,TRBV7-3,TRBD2,CASSLAGGVNEQFF,TGTGCCAGCAGCTTAGCGGGGGGGGTCAATGAGCAGTTCTTC
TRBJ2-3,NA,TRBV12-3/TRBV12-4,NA,CASSLNWGGSTDTQYF,TGTGCCAGCAGTTTGAATTGGGGCGGTAGCACAGATACGCAGTATTTT
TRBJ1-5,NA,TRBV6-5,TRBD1,CASSPGGAASQPQHF,TGTGCCAGCAGTCCAGGGGGCGCGGCGAGTCAGCCCCAGCATTTT
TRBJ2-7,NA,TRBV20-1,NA,CSASGEVTSHEQYF,TGCAGTGCTAGTGGGGAGGTCACATCCCACGAGCAGTACTTC
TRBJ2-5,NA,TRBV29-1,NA,CSVVRGRETQYF,TGCAGCGTTGTTCGGGGTCGGGAGACCCAGTACTTC
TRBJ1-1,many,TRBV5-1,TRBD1,CASSLATGAIMNTEAFF,TGCGCCAGCAGCTTGGCGACAGGGGCGATCATGAACACTGAAGCTTTCTTT
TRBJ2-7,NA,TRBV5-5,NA,CASTPVQGTGFYEQYF,TGTGCCAGCACCCCCGTTCAGGGGACCGGGTTCTACGAGCAGTACTTC
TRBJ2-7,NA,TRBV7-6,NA,CASSTGAGQYF,TGTGCCAGCAGCACGGGGGCGGGGCAGTACTTC
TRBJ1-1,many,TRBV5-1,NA,CASSPAAMNTEAFF,TGCGCCAGCAGCCCGGCAGCCATGAACACTGAAGCTTTCTTT